This T cell receptor (beta chain) was recorded in a study of T cell responses to AZD1222 COVID-19 vaccine. Using immunoSEQ multiplex PCR, the repertoire was profiled, and TCRdb retains in-frame clones only, with some absent. The sample records approximately 50,000 clones, approximately 80% being singletons. The J segment lost 4 bases and the V segment lost 4 bases, leaving 12 bases of the junction unmatched. CDR1 is SGHDT, CDR2 YYEEEE, per germline. The CDR3 consists of 17 residues. The rearrangement links TRBV5-6 to TRBJ2-2; the match to TRBD1 covers 8 bases. The origin of this receptor is an adult who received the AZD1222 COVID-19 vaccine. The source material was peripheral blood, sampled 28 days after the second AZD1222 dose. The CDR3 DNA follows: TGTGCCAGCAGCCGATTGGACCAACAGGGGGGCACCGGGGAGCTGTTTTTT. This codes for CASSRLDQQGGTGELFF. The variable domain in full, with the rest retrieved from reference TRBV5-6 and TRBJ2-2, is DAGVTQSPTHLIKTRGQQVTLRCSPKSGHDTVSWYQQALGQGPQFIFQYYEEEERQRGNFPDRFSGHQFPNYSSELNVNALLLGDSALYLCASSRLDQQGGTGELFFGEGSRLTVL.